The rows below give T cell receptor beta chains drawn from one sample of a study of blood T cell repertoires in COVID-19. The assay was immunoSEQ multiplex PCR, and TCRdb's table has in-frame clones only and misses some. The sample lists 300,000 to 500,000 clones; around 87% were seen once. Specimen: PBMCs or T cells enriched from blood (not recorded which). These receptors were taken from a woman under 40 with acute COVID-19. The conserved cysteine and the conserved F or W are not part of the CDR3 here. The order of the fields is V gene, D gene, J gene, CDR3 protein. A D gene is named only where the DNA matches it firmly.

TRBV24-1	TRBD2	TRBJ2-7	ATSDTGLAGPYEQY
TRBV27	NA	TRBJ2-7	ASSEQGDLEQY
TRBV5-1	TRBD2	TRBJ2-3	ASSLRARGGNTDTQY
TRBV19	NA	TRBJ1-3	ASTITGGPPRSGNTIY
TRBV2	NA	TRBJ2-1	ASSGWSDVYNEQF
TRBV5-1	NA	TRBJ2-7	ASSLGQGSFEQY
TRBV27	NA	TRBJ2-3	ASQGDTQY
TRBV7-2	NA	TRBJ1-2	ASSSTVNYGYT
TRBV6-5	TRBD1	TRBJ1-1	ASSYVRDRMNTEAF
TRBV21-1	NA	TRBJ1-1	ASSKTPNRVATDSPPQVTEAF
TRBV19	NA	TRBJ1-5	ASSITSQGNQPQH
TRBV6-2/TRBV6-3	TRBD2	TRBJ2-2	ASSKQLAGGPAGELF
TRBV2	TRBD1	TRBJ2-7	ASNPRQGPIYEQY
TRBV7-2	NA	TRBJ1-5	ASSLTAGDQPQH
TRBV29-1	NA	TRBJ1-1	SVENTLNTEAF